The clone carrying this T cell receptor beta chain was recorded only once. Trimming at V came to 4 bases and at J to 6 bases, leaving 5 bases not matched to a gene. CDR1 and CDR2 (germline): MNHNS, SASEGT. The CDR3 runs 14 residues. This specimen comes from a study of CD8 T cells in Susac syndrome. RNA amounts of about 0.45 to 1 ug underwent reverse transcription with random hexamers. In TCRdb, the immunoSEQ multiplex PCR reads were re-called with MiXCR into one record per CDR3 protein. The table shows about 300,000 distinct CDR3 sequences, with 75% to 85% occurring only once. This clonotype originated in a human donor with multiple sclerosis. The chain uses TRBV6-1 and TRBJ2-7; 11 positions match TRBD2. Sequenced sample: CD8+ T cells from PBMCs. The CDR3 loop reads CASSGGTSGFEQYF. DNA for the CDR3: TGTGCCAGCAGTGGAGGGACTAGCGGTTTCGAGCAGTACTTC.